A few counts support the clone carrying this T cell receptor (beta chain). Its antigen is not identified. This record belongs to a study of identical twins. General study results and limits: The conclusions drew on cross-sectional statistical analysis instead of tracking the same donors.

TCRdb fed the 5' RACE reads into MiXCR, producing one record per CDR3 protein. The sample contains fewer than 900,000 distinct CDR3 sequences, 15% to 20% of which appear only once. These same data were also listed under a study on T cells expressing NK-cell markers. According to that study: The dominant NKG2C+ clonotypes represented about 1.0-7.0% of CD8+ T cells in six donors. These same clonotypes (in four donors) also led the CD3+CD56-NKG2C+ fraction.

The sequence was obtained from a woman younger than 30 in good health. Input material: PBMCs.

CDR3 in amino acids: CASSLDDRNNEQFF. CDR3 DNA: TGCGCCAGCAGCTTGGACGACAGGAACAATGAGCAGTTCTTC. The rearrangement uses TRBV5-1 and TRBJ2-1, with D possibly TRBD1 on 6 matching bases. The CDR3 totals 14 residues. Trimming took off 0 bases at V and 5 bases at J, with 9 bases between the two ends. CDR1 and CDR2 from the germline V gene are SGHRS and YFSETQ.